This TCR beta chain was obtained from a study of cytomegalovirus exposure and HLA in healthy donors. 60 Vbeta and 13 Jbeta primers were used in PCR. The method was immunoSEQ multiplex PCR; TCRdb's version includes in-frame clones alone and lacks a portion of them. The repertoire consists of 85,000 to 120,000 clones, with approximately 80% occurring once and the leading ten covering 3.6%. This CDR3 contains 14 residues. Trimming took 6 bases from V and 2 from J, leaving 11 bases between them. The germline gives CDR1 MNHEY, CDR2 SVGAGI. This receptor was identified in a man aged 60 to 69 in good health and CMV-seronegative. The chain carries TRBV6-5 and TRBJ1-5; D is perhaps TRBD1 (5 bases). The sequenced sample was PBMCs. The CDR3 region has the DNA TGTGCCAGCAGCCCGGCGGGGGGCAATCAGCCCCAGCATTTT. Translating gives CASSPAGGNQPQHF.